This T cell receptor (beta chain) was profiled in a study of chemoradiotherapy in HPV16-positive cancers (dated by TCRdb to 2021 to 2024). About the full investigation: Using functional T-cell assays on cells from two HPV16-positive patients, the researchers defined candidate HPV-specific T-cell clones and common TCR motifs. The study asked whether T-cell immunity to the HPV oncoproteins E6 and E7 changes during chemoradiotherapy and whether this immunity affects survival. TCR repertoires from roughly 87 patients with HPV-related cancers were then used to track the candidate HPV-specific TCRs and motifs. Results the study describes overall, beyond this receptor: Expansion of candidate HPV-specific clones and E7-related TCR motifs was observed in the tumor microenvironment during treatment, whereas no such expansion was observed for non-HPV-specific T cells. In HPV16-positive patients, expansion of HPV-responsive T cells during chemoradiotherapy was found to be associated with improved recurrence-free survival. Only two HPV16-positive patients were used to derive the functional definition of HPV-specific T cells, and the survival association was reported for HPV16-positive patients.

Concerning this clone: Its antigen remains undetermined. No base quality values were provided; no much bigger clone lies one nucleotide off.

Receptors were amplified or captured by the immunoSEQ multiplex PCR assay. TCRdb obtained this table from immuneACCESS and retained in-frame rearrangements with V and J assigned. These tables miss some clones; where compared with another copy, unresolved V genes account for less than half of the shortfall, and the remainder is unexplained. This sample lists fewer than 70,000 clones; around 90% were detected once. The top ten constitute roughly 3.3% of the sample. Repertoires were sampled multiple times during chemoradiotherapy, which allowed clonal expansion in the tumor microenvironment to be followed. The germline V and J ends show losses of 2 bases and 10 bases respectively, and no gene match explains 9 bases of the junction. CDR1 MRHNA and CDR2 SNTAGT were looked up in the germline V gene. Spanning cysteine to phenylalanine, the CDR3 consists of 14 amino acids. The CDR3 DNA has 42 bases and is translated from base 1.

This specimen consisted of blood, obtained from a patient who underwent chemoradiotherapy. This TCR was recovered from a human donor with HPV-associated anogenital cancer. Rearrangement joined TRBV6-4 to TRBJ1-1, and 8 junctional nucleotides match TRBD1. The CDR3 reads CASSDEWTGFGAFF. The DNA is TGTGCCAGCAGTGACGAATGGACAGGGTTTGGAGCTTTCTTT.